This TCR beta chain comes out of a study of blood T cells in healthy people across ages. With a J-beta primer mix and a sample-barcoded 5' primer, a second PCR ran about 7 to 12 cycles. TCRdb used MiXCR to reprocess the 5' RACE reads, holding one entry per CDR3 protein. The table shows about 1.5 million distinct CDR3 sequences, with 35% to 45% occurring only once. The germline CDR1 and CDR2 sequences are SGHTA and FQGNSA. This CDR3 spans 16 amino acids. The trim removed 5 bases at V and 5 bases at J, leaving 9 bases unmatched. Findings and limits, study-wide: Relative to aged donors, long-lived donors carried more naive CD4+ cells and displayed higher diversity.

This clonotype occurred once. The target antigen is unknown. Sequencing was performed on blood. The gene calls are TRBV7-2 and TRBJ2-3; 11 positions agree with TRBD2. The TCR originated in a young woman in good health. The CDR3 bases are TGTGCCAGCAGCCCCACGACTAGCGGGATAAAAGATACGCAGTATTTT. Translation: CASSPTTSGIKDTQYF. The whole variable domain, filled in from reference TRBV7-2 and TRBJ2-3, reads GAGVSQSPSNKVTEKGKDVELRCDPISGHTALYWYRQSLGQGLEFLIYFQGNSAPDKSGLPSDRFSAERTGGSVSTLTIQRTQQEDSAVYLCASSPTTSGIKDTQYFGPGTRLTVL.